This TCR beta chain was captured by sequencing in a study of cytomegalovirus exposure and HLA in healthy donors. Study results and caveats: Immune exposure was documented only through CMV serostatus. The likely origin of a cluster of highly shared sequence variants was a sequencing artifact. Reports state that TCR beta sequences accurately predicted most subjects' HLA-A and HLA-B alleles.

Use of 60 Vbeta and 13 Jbeta primers characterized the PCR. Using immunoSEQ multiplex PCR, the repertoire was profiled, and TCRdb retains in-frame clones only, with some absent. This sample has just over 200,000 clones, with under 70% found just once. Details on this clone: Antigen: not known.

V shed 4 bases and J 3 bases; nucleotides not matched to a gene: 18. CDR1 is SGDLS and CDR2 is YYNGEE in the germline V gene. This CDR3 spans 19 amino acids. The source of this sequence is a man aged 35 to 55 in good health and CMV-seropositive. The chain carries TRBV9 and TRBJ1-1, with TRBD1 matching 10 bases. The sample consisted of PBMCs. CDR3 in amino acids: CASSITPIRQGAGDTEAFF. The CDR3 coding sequence is TGTGCCAGCAGCATAACTCCCATTAGACAGGGGGCTGGGGACACTGAAGCTTTCTTT. Looking up the rest from reference TRBV9 and TRBJ1-1 gives the full variable domain: DSGVTQTPKHLITATGQRVTLRCSPRSGDLSVYWYQQSLDQGLQFLIQYYNGEERAKGNILERFSAQQFPDLHSELNLSSLELGDSALYFCASSITPIRQGAGDTEAFFGQGTRLTVV.